The rows below give T cell receptor beta chains drawn from one sample of a study of cytomegalovirus exposure and HLA in healthy donors. Produced via immunoSEQ multiplex PCR; TCRdb's table is partial and in-frame only. The sample records more than 95,000 clones, roughly 78% being singletons. The sequencing input was PBMCs. Receptors were obtained from a man aged 25 to 40 in good health and CMV-seropositive. CDR3s include the opening cysteine and the closing phenylalanine or tryptophan. D genes are given only for firm matches. The size of a clone is reported for some rows only, either as once, few or many, or as a class for expanded clones.

d_gene	j_gene	v_gene	abundance	CDR3nt	CDR3aa
NA	TRBJ2-1	TRBV14	once	TGTGCCAGCAGCCAAGAGTGGGGTCGGGGGTCTGATGAGCAGTTCTTC	CASSQEWGRGSDEQFF
NA	TRBJ1-2	TRBV7-9	NA	TGTGCCAGCAGTCATGAGACACGAGTGGGCTTTACGGGCTACACCTTC	CASSHETRVGFTGYTF
TRBD1	TRBJ2-7	TRBV10-2	NA	TGCGCCAGCAGTGAACTAATTGTAGGGGGCCCGACCTACGAGCAGTACTTC	CASSELIVGGPTYEQYF
TRBD2	TRBJ2-5	TRBV6-1	NA	TGTGCCAGCAGTGAGATACTAGCGGGGGCAAAGACCCAGTACTTC	CASSEILAGAKTQYF
NA	TRBJ1-1	TRBV6-5	few	TGTGCCAGCAGTTACCGACAGGCGAACACTGAAGCTTTCTTT	CASSYRQANTEAFF
TRBD1	TRBJ2-1	TRBV29-1	NA	TGCAGCGTCGACCGGGACAGGGCGCACAATGAGCAGTTCTTC	CSVDRDRAHNEQFF
TRBD2	TRBJ2-1	TRBV7-3	few	TGTGCCAGCAGCTCCGGCGGGGTAGCGGGCGGCAATGAGCAGTTCTTC	CASSSGGVAGGNEQFF
TRBD2	TRBJ2-4	TRBV2	NA	TGTGCCAGCAGTGAAAGGTCGGGAGGGGGGGGCATTCAGTACTTC	CASSERSGGGGIQYF
NA	TRBJ1-1	TRBV6-4	NA	TGTGCCAGCAGTGGAGGTCGGCTCTCCGAAGCTTTCTTT	CASSGGRLSEAFF
NA	TRBJ2-5	TRBV2	NA	TGTGCCAGCAGTGAAGAAGGGTTCGGGGCCCAGTACTTC	CASSEEGFGAQYF
NA	TRBJ2-7	TRBV9	NA	TGTGCCAGCAGCGAGGGGGATTCCTCCTACGAGCAGTACTTC	CASSEGDSSYEQYF
NA	TRBJ2-5	TRBV6-1	NA	TGTGCCAGCGAGTTCATGGAGACCCAGTACTTC	CASEFMETQYF
NA	TRBJ1-1	TRBV5-5	few	TGTGCCAGCAGCTACAGGGATTTTGAAGCTTTCTTT	CASSYRDFEAFF
NA	TRBJ1-1	TRBV29-1	once	TGCAGCGTTCGCGACAGCTCCTACACTGAAGCTTTCTTT	CSVRDSSYTEAFF
TRBD2	TRBJ2-3	TRBV5-6	NA	TGTGCCAGCAGCTTGGTGGGGACTAGGATAGTCAGCACAGATACGCAGTATTTT	CASSLVGTRIVSTDTQYF
NA	TRBJ2-3	TRBV5-1	NA	TGCGCCAGCAGCTTGGGAGGGGACATTAGCACAGATACGCAGTATTTT	CASSLGGDISTDTQYF
TRBD1	TRBJ2-5	TRBV27	NA	TGTGCCAGCAGTTTGGGACAGGGAAGAGGGGAGACCCAGTACTTC	CASSLGQGRGETQYF
TRBD2	TRBJ2-7	TRBV9	NA	TGTGCCAGCAGCGTAGGGGCTAGCGGGGCTTACGAGCAGTACTTC	CASSVGASGAYEQYF
TRBD1	TRBJ1-3	TRBV6-6	NA	TGTGCCAGCACAGGGGGCTCTGGAAACACCATATATTTT	CASTGGSGNTIYF
NA	TRBJ1-6	TRBV10-3	NA	TGTGCCATCAGTGAAGGGGTAGGCAATTCACCCCTCCACTTT	CAISEGVGNSPLHF
NA	TRBJ1-1	TRBV6-5	NA	TGTGCCAGCAGTTACGGGGGGGGCGCGCAAACTGAAGCTTTCTTT	CASSYGGGAQTEAFF
NA	TRBJ1-1	TRBV5-6	NA	TGTGCCAGCAGCTTAGCCGGAGGTGAAGAGAACACTGAAGCTTTCTTT	CASSLAGGEENTEAFF
TRBD2	TRBJ2-3	TRBV28	once	TGTGCCAGCAGTCCGGGACTAGCGGTGATCACAGATACGCAGTATTTT	CASSPGLAVITDTQYF
NA	TRBJ2-2	TRBV7-2	NA	TGTGCCAGCAGCCGATACAGGGACACCGGGGAGCTGTTTTTT	CASSRYRDTGELFF
NA	TRBJ1-1	TRBV7-9	NA	TGTGCCAGCAGCCACCCCCTAAACCCTGAAGCTTTCTTT	CASSHPLNPEAFF
NA	TRBJ1-1	TRBV11-1	NA	TGTGCCAGCAGCTTAGGAAGAAGGGCGTCGGGGGCTGAAGCTTTCTTT	CASSLGRRASGAEAFF
TRBD1	TRBJ1-6	TRBV9	NA	TGTGCCAGCAGCGAGGGACAGATGAATTCACCCCTCCACTTT	CASSEGQMNSPLHF